This TCR beta chain was retrieved from a study of blood T cell repertoires in COVID-19. As for the study in general: The study drew acute and convalescent COVID-19 samples from the United States, Italy and Spain. The cDNA or gDNA used as material had been derived from T cells, B-cell-depleted T cells, or PBMCs.

The CDR3 is 14 residues long. The V and J ends lost 5 bases and 2 bases respectively, with 13 bases between them. Germline CDR1 and CDR2: SGHVS and FNYEAQ. In the authors' workflow: Using reference gene primer amplification, nucleated cell counts were estimated. Sequenced by immunoSEQ multiplex PCR; TCRdb stores in-frame clones only, minus some. That table supplies the V and J calls and clone size; D and trimming were determined from the DNA. Here the sample spans 70,000 to 90,000 clones, 60% to 85% being singletons. The chain combines TRBV7-6 with TRBJ2-7; D remains ambiguous. The specimen was peripheral blood. The receptor's source is a human donor in a cohort sampled during active COVID-19. CDR3 bases: TGTGCCAGCAGCGCCTCAGGATATCCCTACGAGCAGTACTTC. This codes for CASSASGYPYEQYF.